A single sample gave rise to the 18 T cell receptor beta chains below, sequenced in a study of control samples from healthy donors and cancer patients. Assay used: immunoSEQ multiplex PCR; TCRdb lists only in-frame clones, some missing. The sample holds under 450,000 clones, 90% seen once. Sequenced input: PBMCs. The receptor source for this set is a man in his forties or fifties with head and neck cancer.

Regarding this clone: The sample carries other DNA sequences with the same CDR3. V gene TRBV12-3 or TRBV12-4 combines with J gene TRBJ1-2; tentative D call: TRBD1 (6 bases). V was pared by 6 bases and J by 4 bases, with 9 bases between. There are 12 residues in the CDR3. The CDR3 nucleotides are TGTGCCAGCAGCTTGACAGGCTATGGCTACACCTTC. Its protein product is CASSLTGYGYTF.

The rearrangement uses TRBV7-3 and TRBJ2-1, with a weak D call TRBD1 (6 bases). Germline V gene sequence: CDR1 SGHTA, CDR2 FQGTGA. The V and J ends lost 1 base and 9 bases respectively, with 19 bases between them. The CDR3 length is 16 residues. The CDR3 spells CASSLNSYRVGGEQFF. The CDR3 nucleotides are TGTGCCAGCAGCTTAAATTCCTACAGGGTGGGCGGTGAGCAGTTCTTC.

CDR3 residues: CASSLQGAGDTGELFF. The CDR3 DNA reads TGTGCCAGCAGCTTACAGGGGGCCGGGGACACCGGGGAGCTGTTTTTT. The rearrangement joins TRBV7-8 to TRBJ2-2, with TRBD1 matching over 8 bases. Germline CDR1 reads SGHVS; CDR2 reads FQNEAQ. This CDR3 is 16 amino acids long. Trimming at V came to 2 bases and at J to 3 bases, leaving 5 bases not matched to a gene.

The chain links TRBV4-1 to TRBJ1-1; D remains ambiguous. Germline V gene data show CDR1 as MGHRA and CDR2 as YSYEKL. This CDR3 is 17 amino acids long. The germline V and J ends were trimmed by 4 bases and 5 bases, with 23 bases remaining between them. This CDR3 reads CASSPLGLEALGTEAFF. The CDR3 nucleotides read TGCGCCAGCAGCCCGTTAGGGCTAGAGGCTCTAGGGACTGAAGCTTTCTTT.

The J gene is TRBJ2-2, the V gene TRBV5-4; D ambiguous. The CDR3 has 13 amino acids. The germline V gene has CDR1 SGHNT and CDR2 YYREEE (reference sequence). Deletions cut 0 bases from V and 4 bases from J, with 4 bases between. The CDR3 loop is CASSLDGTGELFF. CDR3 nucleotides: TGTGCCAGCAGCTTGGACGGCACCGGGGAGCTGTTTTTT.

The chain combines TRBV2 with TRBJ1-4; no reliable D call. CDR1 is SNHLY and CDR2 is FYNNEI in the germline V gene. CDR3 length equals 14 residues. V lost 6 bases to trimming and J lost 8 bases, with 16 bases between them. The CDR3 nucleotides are TGTGCCAGCAGCCAAGTACTAGGAGGGGAAAAACTGTTTTTT. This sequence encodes CASSQVLGGEKLFF.

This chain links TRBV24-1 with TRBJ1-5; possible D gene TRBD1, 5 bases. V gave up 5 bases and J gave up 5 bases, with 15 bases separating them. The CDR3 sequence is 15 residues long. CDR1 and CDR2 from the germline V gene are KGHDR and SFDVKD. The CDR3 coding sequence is TGTGCCACCAGTGGCCCAGACAGTAGGGATCAGCCCCAGCATTTT. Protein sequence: CATSGPDSRDQPQHF.

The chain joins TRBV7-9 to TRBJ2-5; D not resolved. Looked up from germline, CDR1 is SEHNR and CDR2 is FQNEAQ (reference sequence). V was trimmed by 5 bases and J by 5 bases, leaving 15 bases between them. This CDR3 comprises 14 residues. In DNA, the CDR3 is TGTGCCAGCAGCCAAATGGGGTTGGCGGAGACCCAGTACTTC. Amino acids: CASSQMGLAETQYF. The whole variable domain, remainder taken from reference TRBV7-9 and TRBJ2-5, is DTGVSQNPRHKITKRGQNVTFRCDPISEHNRLYWYRQTLGQGPEFLTYFQNEAQLEKSRLLSDRFSAERPKGSFSTLEIQRTEQGDSAMYLCASSQMGLAETQYFGPGTRLLVL.

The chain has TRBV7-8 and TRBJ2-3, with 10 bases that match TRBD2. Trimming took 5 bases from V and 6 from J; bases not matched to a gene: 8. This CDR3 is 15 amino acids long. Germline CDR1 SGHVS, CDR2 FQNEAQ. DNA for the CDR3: TGTGCCAGCAGCCCCCTAGCGGGGGTAAAGGATACGCAGTATTTT. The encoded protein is CASSPLAGVKDTQYF. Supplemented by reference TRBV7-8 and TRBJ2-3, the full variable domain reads GAGVSQSPRYKVAKRGQDVALRCDPISGHVSLFWYQQALGQGPEFLTYFQNEAQLDKSGLPSDRFFAERPEGSVSTLKIQRTQQEDSAVYLCASSPLAGVKDTQYFGPGTRLTVL.

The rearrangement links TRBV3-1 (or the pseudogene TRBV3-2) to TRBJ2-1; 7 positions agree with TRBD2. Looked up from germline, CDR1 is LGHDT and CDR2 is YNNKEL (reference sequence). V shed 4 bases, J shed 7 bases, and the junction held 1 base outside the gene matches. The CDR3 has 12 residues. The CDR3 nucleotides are TGTGCCAGCAGCCCCGGGAGGAATGAGCAGTTCTTC. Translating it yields CASSPGRNEQFF.

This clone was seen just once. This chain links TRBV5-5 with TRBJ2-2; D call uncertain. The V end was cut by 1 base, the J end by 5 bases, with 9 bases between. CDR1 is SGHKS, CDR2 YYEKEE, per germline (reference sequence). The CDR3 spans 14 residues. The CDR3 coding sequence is TGTGCCAGCAGCTTGCCGGGCTTGACCGGGGAGCTGTTTTTT. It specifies CASSLPGLTGELFF.

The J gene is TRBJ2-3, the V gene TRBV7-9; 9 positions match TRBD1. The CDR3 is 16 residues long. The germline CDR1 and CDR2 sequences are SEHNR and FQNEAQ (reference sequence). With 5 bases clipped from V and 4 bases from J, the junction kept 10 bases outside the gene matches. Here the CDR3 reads CASSTSGTGLADTQYF. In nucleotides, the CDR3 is TGTGCCAGCAGCACATCCGGGACAGGGCTCGCAGATACGCAGTATTTT.

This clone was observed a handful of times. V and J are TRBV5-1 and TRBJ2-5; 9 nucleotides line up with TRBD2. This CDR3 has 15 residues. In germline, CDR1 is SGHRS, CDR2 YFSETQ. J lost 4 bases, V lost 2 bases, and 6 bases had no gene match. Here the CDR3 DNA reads TGCGCCAGCAGCTTTAGCGGGAGAAGTGGAGAGACCCAGTACTTC. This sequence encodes CASSFSGRSGETQYF.

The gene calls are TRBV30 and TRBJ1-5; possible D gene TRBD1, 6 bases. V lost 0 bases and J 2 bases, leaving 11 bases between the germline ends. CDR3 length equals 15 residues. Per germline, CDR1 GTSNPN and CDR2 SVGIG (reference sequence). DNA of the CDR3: TGTGCCTGGAGTGTCAGGGGCGGTGGCAATCAGCCCCAGCATTTT. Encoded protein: CAWSVRGGGNQPQHF. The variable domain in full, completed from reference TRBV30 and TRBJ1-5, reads SQTIHQWPATLVQPVGSPLSLECTVEGTSNPNLYWYRQAAGRGLQLLFYSVGIGQISSEVPQNLSASRPQDRQFILSSKKLLLSDSGFYLCAWSVRGGGNQPQHFGDGTRLSIL.

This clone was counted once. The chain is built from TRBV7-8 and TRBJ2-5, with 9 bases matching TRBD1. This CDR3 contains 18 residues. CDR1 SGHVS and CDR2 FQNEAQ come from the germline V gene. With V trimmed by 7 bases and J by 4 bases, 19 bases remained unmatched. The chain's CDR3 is CASTLVAATGTGRETQYF. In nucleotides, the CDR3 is TGTGCCAGCACCTTGGTAGCCGCTACCGGGACAGGGAGAGAGACCCAGTACTTC.

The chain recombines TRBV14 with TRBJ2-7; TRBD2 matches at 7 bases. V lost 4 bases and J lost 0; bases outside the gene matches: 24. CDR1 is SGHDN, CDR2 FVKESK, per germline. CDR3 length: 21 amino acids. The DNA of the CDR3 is TGTGCCAGCAGCCCTGGGGAGGGCAGCCCGTCTAGCCGCCGAGGCTCCTACGAGCAGTACTTC. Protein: CASSPGEGSPSSRRGSYEQYF.

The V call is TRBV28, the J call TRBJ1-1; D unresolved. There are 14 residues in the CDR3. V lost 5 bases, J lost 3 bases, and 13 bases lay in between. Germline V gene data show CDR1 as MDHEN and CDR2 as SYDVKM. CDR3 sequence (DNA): TGTGCCAGCAGTCTCACGATTGGCCACACTGAAGCTTTCTTT. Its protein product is CASSLTIGHTEAFF. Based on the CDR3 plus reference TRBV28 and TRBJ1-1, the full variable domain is DVKVTQSSRYLVKRTGEKVFLECVQDMDHENMFWYRQDPGLGLRLIYFSYDVKMKEKGDIPEGYSVSREKKERFSLILESASTNQTSMYLCASSLTIGHTEAFFGQGTRLTVV.

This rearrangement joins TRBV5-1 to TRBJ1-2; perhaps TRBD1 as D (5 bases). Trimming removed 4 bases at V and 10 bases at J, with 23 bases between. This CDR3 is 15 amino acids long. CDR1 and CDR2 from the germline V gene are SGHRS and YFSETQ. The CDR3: CASSPEGRDFSDYTF. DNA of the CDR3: TGCGCCAGCAGCCCGGAAGGCAGGGATTTTTCAGACTACACCTTC. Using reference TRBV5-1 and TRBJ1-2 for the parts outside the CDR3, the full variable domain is KAGVTQTPRYLIKTRGQQVTLSCSPISGHRSVSWYQQTPGQGLQFLFEYFSETQRNKGNFPGRFSGRQFSNSRSEMNVSTLELGDSALYLCASSPEGRDFSDYTFGSGTRLTVV.